These 8 T cell receptor beta chains were all obtained from the same sample, sequenced in a study of blood T cell repertoires in COVID-19. Sequencing used immunoSEQ multiplex PCR; TCRdb keeps in-frame clones, though not all of them. Of around 70,000 clones in the sample, around 87% are singletons; the top ten hold 29%. Sequencing was done on a sample of peripheral blood. These receptors came from a woman of 80 years or more with active or convalescent COVID-19.

This clone was seen only once. The chain recombines TRBV2 with TRBJ1-3; D remains ambiguous. V lost 5 bases, J lost 7 bases, and 6 bases lay in between. Germline lookup yields CDR1 SNHLY and CDR2 FYNNEI. CDR3 length: 11 residues. This chain's CDR3 is CASSYLNTIYF. The CDR3 DNA follows: TGTGCCAGCAGTTATCTGAACACCATATATTTT.

This chain joins TRBV5-1 and TRBJ1-4; no firm D call. CDR1 SGHRS and CDR2 YFSETQ come from the germline V gene. CDR3 length equals 16 residues. Trimming took off 4 bases at V and 3 bases at J, with 16 bases between the two ends. This CDR3 is CASSGRAAGANEKLFF. CDR3 sequence (DNA): TGCGCCAGCAGCGGGAGGGCCGCCGGGGCTAATGAAAAACTGTTTTTT.

The V gene is TRBV6-2 or TRBV6-3, the J gene TRBJ2-7; possible D gene TRBD2, 6 bases. The CDR3 sequence is 15 residues long. Germline V CDR1 and CDR2: MNHEY, SVGEGT. Trimming cost V 6 bases and J 7 bases, with 22 bases left between them. The CDR3 DNA reads as TGTGCCAGCAGCCCTACCCGGGACTGGGACTGGGAGCAGTACTTC. This gives the protein CASSPTRDWDWEQYF.

This chain uses TRBV19 with TRBJ1-1, with D perhaps TRBD1 (5 bases). Trimming cost V 5 bases and J 2 bases, with 12 bases left between them. The CDR3 sequence is 14 residues long. Germline V gives CDR1 LNHDA, CDR2 SQIVND (reference sequence). CDR3 DNA: TGTGCCAGTAGTCCACAGGCGGCAAACACTGAAGCTTTCTTT. Encoded protein: CASSPQAANTEAFF. Complete variable domain (other parts from reference TRBV19 and TRBJ1-1): DGGITQSPKYLFRKEGQNVTLSCEQNLNHDAMYWYRQDPGQGLRLIYYSQIVNDFQKGDIAEGYSVSREKKESFPLTVTSAQKNPTAFYLCASSPQAANTEAFFGQGTRLTVV.

The chain links TRBV5-1 to TRBJ2-7; 8 bases fit TRBD2. The CDR3 totals 16 residues. CDR1 and CDR2 from the germline V gene are SGHRS and YFSETQ. J gave up 7 bases and V 4 bases, and 16 bases lay outside the gene matches. CDR3 in amino acids: CASSRQPGGPLGEQYF. The CDR3 region has the DNA TGCGCCAGCAGCCGACAACCGGGGGGGCCATTAGGGGAGCAGTACTTC.

This clone was seen once. This chain connects TRBV5-4 to TRBJ2-1, with TRBD2 identical over 9 bases. With 4 bases clipped from V and 8 bases from J, the junction kept 7 bases outside the gene matches. Germline assignment: CDR1 SGHNT and CDR2 YYREEE (reference sequence). CDR3 size: 14 residues. In nucleotides, the CDR3 is TGTGCCAGCAGCCCGGGACTAGCTGGCGATGAGCAGTTCTTC. It yields the protein CASSPGLAGDEQFF.

The chain combines TRBV5-6 with TRBJ2-1; D is unresolved. Trimming shortened V by 1 base and J by 6 bases, and 8 bases separated the two germline ends. Germline V gene data show CDR1 as SGHDT and CDR2 as YYEEEE. The CDR3 contains 13 residues. The DNA for the CDR3 is TGTGCCAGCAGCTTGTATATAATCAATGAGCAGTTCTTC. Its protein is CASSLYIINEQFF.

This clone was seen once. The genes are TRBV9 and TRBJ1-3, with a tentative D call TRBD1 (5 bases). The CDR3 sequence is 17 residues long. Trimming removed 4 bases from V and 0 bases from J, with 17 bases in between. In germline, CDR1 is SGDLS, CDR2 YYNGEE. CDR3 loop: CASSLRTGLNSGNTIYF. The CDR3 nucleotides are TGTGCCAGCAGCCTCAGAACAGGTTTAAACTCTGGAAACACCATATATTTT.